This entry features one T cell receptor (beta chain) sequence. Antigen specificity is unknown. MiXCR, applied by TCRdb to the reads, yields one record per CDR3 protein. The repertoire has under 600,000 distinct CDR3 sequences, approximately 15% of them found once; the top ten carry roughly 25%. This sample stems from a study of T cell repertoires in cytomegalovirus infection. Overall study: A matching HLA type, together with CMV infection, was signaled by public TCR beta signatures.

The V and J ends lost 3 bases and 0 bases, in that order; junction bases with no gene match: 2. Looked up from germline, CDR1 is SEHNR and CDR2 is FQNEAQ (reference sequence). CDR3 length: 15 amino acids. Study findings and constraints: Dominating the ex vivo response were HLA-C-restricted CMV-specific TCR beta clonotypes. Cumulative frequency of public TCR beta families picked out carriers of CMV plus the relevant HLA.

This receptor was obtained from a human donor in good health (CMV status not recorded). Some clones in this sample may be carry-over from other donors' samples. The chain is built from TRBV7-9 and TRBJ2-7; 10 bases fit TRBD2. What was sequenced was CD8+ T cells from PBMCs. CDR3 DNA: TGTGCCAGCAGCTTTGCTAGCGGGAGCTCCTACGAGCAGTACTTC. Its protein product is CASSFASGSSYEQYF.